The T cell receptor (beta chain) described here comes from a study of T cells in Graves' hyperthyroidism and ophthalmopathy (dated by TCRdb to the late 2010s). For the wider study: Peripheral blood samples were taken at initial diagnosis, before any treatment was given. TCR V-J signatures able to tell the groups apart were searched for in a discovery cohort of 95 or so patients, of whom more than 40 had Graves' ophthalmopathy and around 58 had stable Graves' hyperthyroidism. Prospective prediction of ophthalmopathy was tested in an independent validation cohort of under 20 hyperthyroidism patients and 15 to 17 patients who later progressed to ophthalmopathy. The approximately 98 discovery patients were randomly divided into training and test sets at a 7:3 ratio. In addition, the study compared T-cell repertoires in thyroid tissue and in blood from roughly six Graves' hyperthyroidism patients. Following sampling, methimazole starting at 30 mg daily was given to hyperthyroidism patients, and high-dose intravenous methylprednisolone was given to ophthalmopathy patients. TCR Vbeta CDR3 sequencing of 120 to 150 peripheral blood samples (over 40 ophthalmopathy, about 80 hyperthyroidism and approximately 17 progressor patients) is reported in the paper.

The TCR beta CDR3 regions were amplified from RNA transcripts. The TCR CDR3 was subjected to a first round of RT-PCR using the HTBI primer set and the Qiagen OneStep RT-PCR kit. Libraries were constructed in a second round of multiplex PCR, after which size selection and purification were carried out. Sequencing of the libraries was done on an Illumina HiSeq2000 using paired-end 100 bp reads. For the original study's pipeline: Raw data were processed with SOAPnuke, discarding reads with adapters, uncalled bases, mean Phred below 15, or no exact constant-primer or identifier match. COPE v1.2.5 was used to merge high-quality paired reads, and clonotypes were defined as unique nucleotide sequences. Clonotypes were aligned to IMGT TRBV, TRBD and TRBJ reference segments using MiTCR v1.1. Only V-J combinations with frequency above 0.0001, covering approximately 99% of repertoires, were analysed. A TCS score was defined as the ratio between F50 (clonal expansion) and ExV (chaos), using BLOSUM62-based TCRdist between CDR3 peptides within each V-J. Welch's t-statistics and random forest reduced fewer than 600 V-J features to roughly 13, which were used in a naive Bayes classifier (R e1071). Through fastp at Q25 and MiXCR, TCRdb rebuilt clones from the public reads, retaining in-frame beta chains. Under each unique CDR3 protein, matching rows form one entry showing the most common genes and DNA. TCRdb's processing, not the authors' own work, is the source of the V and J calls. The sample data list about 480,000 distinct CDR3 sequences, and roughly 25% of these were observed just once. 11% of the sample rests with the top ten.

CDR1 and CDR2 (MNHEY, SMNVEV) derive from the germline V gene (reference sequence). V is pared back by 0 bases and J by 0 bases, with 14 bases lying between the germline termini. CDR3 length: 17 amino acids, cysteine to phenylalanine. The entry retains the CDR3 DNA only, 51 bases that are in frame from base 1. About this clonotype: Its antigen is not yet known. Base-call qualities are not available, and no considerably larger clone is one nucleotide away.

What the research found in general, with its limitations: No statistical method was used to fix the sample size in advance, and group allocation was not hidden from the investigators. Blood samples also contained most of the expanded thyroid clonotypes (frequency above 0.001), which suggests that blood repertoires may reflect thyroid immune responses. During validation, the model predicted progression to ophthalmopathy a median of approximately six months ahead of onset, with around 71% sensitivity and roughly 75% specificity. Ophthalmopathy was separated from stable hyperthyroidism by a 13 V-J signature model, with approximately 89% sensitivity and approximately 81% specificity obtained in cross-validation and 80%/75% obtained in testing.

In the ophthalmopathy patients, disease was moderately to severely active, with a Clinical Activity Score of 3 or more, a NOSPECS grade of 4 or more, and a duration of less than 3 months. Patients with uncontrolled infections, other autoimmune diseases, pregnancy or lactation were excluded. Diagnoses were based on clinical symptoms, serum thyroxine and TRAb, thyroid ultrasound and orbital computed tomography. PBMCs were isolated from roughly 10 ml of fresh peripheral blood by Ficoll-Paque density gradient centrifugation. Trizol reagent was used to extract total RNA, and RNA quality was then checked on an Agilent 2100 Bioanalyzer.

The sequence was collected from a woman in her twenties or thirties with Graves' ophthalmopathy. The chain is assembled from TRBV27 and TRBJ1-1; the best D guess is TRBD1, with 5 bases matching. Sequenced input: blood. The DNA sequence follows: TGTGCCAGCAGTTTATCGGGGACGTTATTACTGAACACTGAAGCTTTCTTT. It translates to CASSLSGTLLLNTEAFF.